These 18 T cell receptor beta chains were all obtained from the same sample, sequenced in a study of T-cell reconstitution after alpha-beta-depleted transplantation in children (dated by TCRdb to about 2016). The protocol used for the library was PCR. Data came from an Illumina HiSeq 2500. Molecular barcoding was employed in the preparation of TCR libraries, with unique molecular identifiers being used to normalize TCRbeta repertoire quantification. TCRdb passed the public sequencing reads through fastp at Q25 and MiXCR, retaining productive beta sequences. CDR3 protein duplicates are merged, each entry listing the most common genes and DNA. The sample data list more than 550,000 distinct CDR3 sequences, and 10% to 13% of these were observed just once. The ten largest account for approximately 4.1% of the sample. Sequenced here: PBMCs from the stem cell graft donor, sampled from the stem cell graft. These receptors were collected from a human donor who donated a stem cell graft to a child with acute myeloid leukemia.

V is TRBV4-3 and J is TRBJ1-2; D unclear. The ends were cut back, 1 base at V and 1 base at J, with 13 bases in the middle. In germline, CDR1 is LGHNA, CDR2 YSLEER. This CDR3 is built from 16 residues. The DNA of the CDR3 is TGCGCCAGCAGCCAAGTCGGAGCAGACCTTAACTATGGCTACACCTTC. Translated, it gives CASSQVGADLNYGYTF.

The J gene is TRBJ2-3, the V gene TRBV5-1; D might be TRBD1 or TRBD2, each matching 5 bases. Germline assignment: CDR1 SGHRS and CDR2 YFSETQ. The CDR3 has 16 residues. The V gene lost 0 bases and the J gene lost 2 bases, with 13 bases spanning the gap. In nucleotides, the CDR3 is TGCGCCAGCAGCTTGGTTGGTCGGGGCGACACAGATACGCAGTATTTT. Protein product: CASSLVGRGDTDTQYF.

V gene TRBV20-1 combines with J gene TRBJ2-3; 7 nucleotides agree with TRBD2. The junction had 6 bases not matched to a gene; V was cut back by 0 bases and J by 0 bases. CDR1 and CDR2 from the germline V gene are DFQATT and SNEGSKA (reference sequence). The CDR3 runs to 16 residues. CDR3 region: CSAREGLADSTDTQYF. The CDR3 coding sequence is TGCAGTGCTAGAGAAGGGCTAGCGGATAGCACAGATACGCAGTATTTT.

V is TRBV12-3 or TRBV12-4 and J is TRBJ1-5; D perhaps matches TRBD1 (6 bases). This CDR3 is built from 15 residues. V lost 5 bases to trimming and J lost 5 bases, with 16 bases between them. CDR3 loop: CASSLRGYKDQPQHF. CDR3 nucleotides: TGTGCCAGCAGTCTCAGGGGTTATAAGGATCAGCCCCAGCATTTT.

Comment on this clonotype: The junction and the germline gene differ at one end; a read error may be behind it. The chain combines TRBV7-7 with TRBJ2-1, with 9 bases identical to TRBD2. The CDR3 totals 15 residues. Germline V CDR1 and CDR2: SSHAT, FNYEAQ (reference sequence). CDR3 in amino acids: CASSLGTSLNDEQFF. CDR3 bases: TGTGCTAGCAGCTTAGGGACTAGCTTAAACGATGAGCAGTTCTTC.

This clonotype appeared many times. V gene TRBV12-3 or TRBV12-4 combines with J gene TRBJ2-1; D is unclear. The CDR3 is made up of 14 amino acids. Trimming pared 8 bases from V and 0 bases from J, leaving 11 bases between. CDR3 bases: TGTGCCAGCGGGGTCACTGACTCCTACAATGAGCAGTTCTTC. Its translation: CASGVTDSYNEQFF.

The V gene is TRBV7-9, the J gene TRBJ2-3, with 7 bases lining up with TRBD1. Germline V lookup: CDR1 SEHNR, CDR2 FQNEAQ (reference sequence). J was trimmed by 1 base and V by 5 bases; bases with no gene match: 9. The CDR3 is made up of 16 amino acids. The CDR3 DNA follows: TGTGCCAGCAGCCCCTTAGGGGGCTCGGGCACAGATACGCAGTATTTT. Amino acid sequence: CASSPLGGSGTDTQYF. Full variable domain (outside the CDR3, taken from reference TRBV7-9 and TRBJ2-3): DTGVSQNPRHKITKRGQNVTFRCDPISEHNRLYWYRQTLGQGPEFLTYFQNEAQLEKSRLLSDRFSAERPKGSFSTLEIQRTEQGDSAMYLCASSPLGGSGTDTQYFGPGTRLTVL.

The chain recombines TRBV6-1 with TRBJ2-1; TRBD2 aligns across 8 bases. Trimming at V came to 2 bases and at J to 2 bases, leaving 2 bases not matched to a gene. Germline V CDR1 and CDR2: MNHNS, SASEGT. The CDR3 runs 15 residues. The CDR3 DNA follows: TGTGCCAGCAGTGAACCGGGACTAGCCTACAATGAGCAGTTCTTC. It translates to CASSEPGLAYNEQFF.

This clonotype was counted a few times. V and J are TRBV29-1 and TRBJ1-1; D gene ambiguous. The V end lost 6 bases, the J end lost 5 bases, and 22 bases lay between the germline ends. Germline V gene sequence: CDR1 SQVTM, CDR2 ANQGSEA. This CDR3 has 15 amino acids. CDR3 coding DNA: TGCAGCGTCGTGTCCGGGTTTCCTGGGAGTACTGAAGCTTTCTTT. It translates to CSVVSGFPGSTEAFF. The entire variable domain, with the rest obtained from reference TRBV29-1 and TRBJ1-1, is as follows: SAVISQKPSRDICQRGTSLTIQCQVDSQVTMMFWYRQQPGQSLTLIATANQGSEATYESGFVIDKFPISRPNLTFSTLTVSNMSPEDSSIYLCSVVSGFPGSTEAFFGQGTRLTVV.

This rearrangement joins TRBV27 to TRBJ1-1; D not certain. Trimming left V 3 bases short and J 7 bases short, with 9 bases between. Germline V gene data show CDR1 as MNHEY and CDR2 as SMNVEV (reference sequence). The CDR3 consists of 12 residues. CDR3 nucleotides: TGTGCCAGCAGTTTTTTTGGCGGTGAAGCTTTCTTT. Its protein is CASSFFGGEAFF.

The sample holds many counts of this clonotype. J is TRBJ2-2 and V is TRBV29-1; the match to TRBD2 covers 9 bases. CDR3 size: 14 residues. V was clipped by 4 bases and J by 5 bases; unmatched bases: 5. Per the germline V gene, CDR1 is SQVTM and CDR2 is ANQGSEA. CDR3 sequence: CSVAASGKTGELFF. The DNA of the CDR3 is TGCAGCGTTGCGGCTAGCGGGAAGACCGGGGAGCTGTTTTTT.

This chain uses TRBV20-1 with TRBJ2-1; maybe TRBD2 (6 bases). The ends were cut back, 0 bases at V and 10 bases at J, with 22 bases in the middle. The CDR3 has 16 amino acids. CDR1 and CDR2 from the germline V gene are DFQATT and SNEGSKA (reference sequence). The CDR3 DNA is TGCAGTGCTAGAGATCGGGTTAGGGAGGCAATCAGAGAGCAGTTCTTC. It is translated as CSARDRVREAIREQFF.

In its sample, this clonotype was seen a few times. At one boundary the junction diverges from the germline segment, which might be a read error. The genes are TRBV12-3 or TRBV12-4 and TRBJ2-2, with 12 bases matching TRBD2. The CDR3 has 15 amino acids. CDR3 sequence: CASSLAGGRTGELFF. The CDR3 DNA reads TGTGCCAGCAGTCTAGCGGGAGGGCGGACCGGGGAGCTGTTTTTT.

This clonotype was seen many times. V and J are TRBV7-9 and TRBJ1-2, with unresolved D. Trimming removed 2 bases from V and 8 bases from J, with 15 bases in between. The CDR3 runs 14 residues. Germline V gives CDR1 SEHNR, CDR2 FQNEAQ (reference sequence). CDR3 DNA: TGTGCCAGCAGCTTAACGCGTGTCGGTGAGGGCTACACCTTC. It translates to CASSLTRVGEGYTF.

This clonotype was counted only a few times. The rearrangement joins TRBV5-1 to TRBJ1-3; a possible D gene is TRBD1 (6 bases). CDR3 size: 16 residues. Germline V gene sequence: CDR1 SGHRS, CDR2 YFSETQ. V shed 0 bases and J shed 0 bases, with 10 bases lying between them. The CDR3 nucleotides are TGCGCCAGCAGCTTGGCGGGGGCTATCTCTGGAAACACCATATATTTT. It yields the protein CASSLAGAISGNTIYF.

In this sample, this clonotype turned up once. The chain recombines TRBV29-1 with TRBJ2-5; 9 positions agree with TRBD2. The germline CDR1 and CDR2 sequences are SQVTM and ANQGSEA. V was clipped by 6 bases and J by 4 bases; unmatched bases: 9. The CDR3 runs 14 residues. CDR3 DNA: TGCAGCGTCGATAGCGGGAGAAGAGGAGAGACCCAGTACTTC. Amino acids: CSVDSGRRGETQYF.

The chain has TRBV29-1 and TRBJ1-1, with TRBD1 matching over 10 bases. The CDR3 loop spans 16 amino acids. V lost 3 bases, J lost 4 bases, and 11 bases stayed unmatched. Germline V lookup: CDR1 SQVTM, CDR2 ANQGSEA. CDR3 sequence: CSVDRPGTGESTEAFF. CDR3 nucleotide sequence: TGCAGCGTTGACCGACCTGGGACAGGGGAGAGCACTGAAGCTTTCTTT.

The CDR3 bases are TGTGCCAGCAGTTTGGGGCCGGGACAGGGCATCAACAATGAGCAGTTCTTC. This sequence encodes CASSLGPGQGINNEQFF. The chain employs TRBV12-3 or TRBV12-4 and TRBJ2-1; 9 bases align to TRBD1. This CDR3 contains 17 residues. With 3 bases clipped from V and 5 bases from J, the junction kept 11 bases outside the gene matches.